Below, 14 T cell receptor beta chains from the same sample are listed, as sequenced in a study of OX40 agonist ivuxolimab in advanced cancers. Produced via immunoSEQ multiplex PCR; TCRdb's table is partial and in-frame only. This table holds some 46,000 clones, 70% to 90% found once. This sample comprised CD4+ or CD8+ T cells sorted from blood, obtained in a trial of the OX40 agonist ivuxolimab. The receptor source for this set is an adult with an advanced solid tumor such as melanoma, head and neck, liver or kidney cancer.

The gene calls are TRBV4-3 and TRBJ1-1, with 7 bases aligning to TRBD1. V lost 3 bases, J lost 2 bases, and 12 bases stayed unmatched. In germline, CDR1 is LGHNA, CDR2 YSLEER. The CDR3 is 17 amino acids. The CDR3 loop reads CASSHLPRQGGNTEAFF. The DNA for the CDR3 is TGCGCCAGCAGCCACCTCCCGAGACAGGGAGGTAACACTGAAGCTTTCTTT.

Note on this clone: This specimen includes other DNA sequences encoding the same CDR3. V and J are TRBV4-3 and TRBJ2-7; 7 bases line up with TRBD2. The CDR3 totals 14 residues. Per germline, CDR1 LGHNA and CDR2 YSLEER. V gave up 3 bases and J gave up 1 base; unmatched junction bases: 3. The CDR3 nucleotides read TGCGCCAGCAGCCAGGGAGCGGGGTCCTACGAGCAGTACTTC. Protein: CASSQGAGSYEQYF.

The CDR3 region has the DNA TGTGCCAGCAGTTTAGAAGGGTCTGGGGCCAACGTCCTGACTTTC. The encoded protein is CASSLEGSGANVLTF. The V gene is TRBV27, the J gene TRBJ2-6, with D hard to call. The length of the CDR3 is 15 residues. Per the germline V gene, CDR1 is MNHEY and CDR2 is SMNVEV (reference sequence). Between the trimmed V and J ends, which lost 2 bases and 1 base, there was a span of 6 bases.

The chain combines TRBV5-6 with TRBJ1-1; unclear D gene. V was shortened by 5 bases and J by 0 bases, with 11 bases between the two germline ends. CDR3 size: 14 residues. Germline-derived CDR1 and CDR2 are SGHDT and YYEEEE. The CDR3 sequence: CASRLEAVNTEAFF. CDR3 DNA: TGTGCCAGCAGGCTAGAGGCAGTGAACACTGAAGCTTTCTTT.

This chain connects TRBV28 to TRBJ2-7; weak D call: TRBD1 (5 bases). V shed 5 bases and J shed 0 bases, with 11 bases lying between them. The germline V gene has CDR1 MDHEN and CDR2 SYDVKM. This CDR3 region has 14 residues. The CDR3, as DNA: TGTGCCAGCAGTCAGTACAGGAGCTCCTACGAGCAGTACTTC. Its protein is CASSQYRSSYEQYF.

Concerning this clone: The same CDR3 can be traced to other DNA sequences in this sample. This chain links TRBV27 with TRBJ1-4; D might be TRBD1 (6 bases). The V gene lost 11 bases and the J gene lost 5 bases, with 12 bases spanning the gap. CDR1 and CDR2 from the germline V gene are MNHEY and SMNVEV (reference sequence). This CDR3 spans 12 amino acids. The CDR3 reads CAVGAPNEKLFF. The CDR3 nucleotides are TGTGCCGTGGGGGCCCCCAATGAAAAACTGTTTTTT.

The genes are TRBV19 and TRBJ2-7, with a tentative D call TRBD1 (6 bases). The germline gives CDR1 LNHDA, CDR2 SQIVND (reference sequence). The V end was cut by 3 bases, the J end by 2 bases, with 11 bases between. The CDR3 loop spans 14 amino acids. The CDR3 nucleotides read TGTGCCAGTAGTATGGGGGCAGGGGCCTACGAGCAGTACTTC. Protein product: CASSMGAGAYEQYF. Combining the CDR3 with reference TRBV19 and TRBJ2-7 gives the whole variable domain DGGITQSPKYLFRKEGQNVTLSCEQNLNHDAMYWYRQDPGQGLRLIYYSQIVNDFQKGDIAEGYSVSREKKESFPLTVTSAQKNPTAFYLCASSMGAGAYEQYFGPGTRLTVT.

The chain carries TRBV27 and TRBJ1-1; D remains ambiguous. Germline-derived CDR1 and CDR2 are MNHEY and SMNVEV (reference sequence). This CDR3 has 13 amino acids. V dropped 6 bases and J dropped 7 bases, with 15 bases sitting between them. CDR3 loop: CASSPEENSEAFF. The CDR3 DNA reads as TGTGCCAGCAGCCCCGAGGAAAATAGTGAAGCTTTCTTT.

The chain couples TRBV7-6 to TRBJ1-1; 7 bases agree with TRBD1. Germline V lookup: CDR1 SGHVS, CDR2 FNYEAQ. The CDR3 has 17 residues. Losses at the gene ends were 4 bases for V and 0 bases for J; bases not matched to a gene: 11. CDR3 region: CASSSGLTGFMNTEAFF. CDR3 sequence (DNA): TGTGCCAGCAGCTCAGGGCTGACAGGGTTTATGAACACTGAAGCTTTCTTT.

This clone has only a few counts. The chain uses TRBV7-2 and TRBJ1-2, with D possibly TRBD1 on 6 matching bases. Germline loops: CDR1 SGHTA, CDR2 FQGNSA. The CDR3 contains 18 residues. V lost 4 bases and J 4 bases, leaving 25 bases between the germline ends. CDR3 nucleotides: TGTGCCAGCAGCTCCGCGCGAAGGGGACACGAATTTGGCTATGGCTACACCTTC. Protein product: CASSSARRGHEFGYGYTF. Looking up the rest from reference TRBV7-2 and TRBJ1-2 gives the full variable domain: GAGVSQSPSNKVTEKGKDVELRCDPISGHTALYWYRQSLGQGLEFLIYFQGNSAPDKSGLPSDRFSAERTGGSVSTLTIQRTQQEDSAVYLCASSSARRGHEFGYGYTFGSGTRLTVV.

This chain uses TRBV27 with TRBJ2-1; 9 nucleotides match TRBD1. Germline V lookup: CDR1 MNHEY, CDR2 SMNVEV (reference sequence). V lost 5 bases and J lost 7; bases outside the gene matches: 12. The CDR3 consists of 16 residues. CDR3 residues: CASSDLQGAVRNEQFF. CDR3 DNA: TGTGCCAGCAGTGACCTACAGGGGGCAGTTAGGAATGAGCAGTTCTTC.

The rearrangement links TRBV21-1 to TRBJ2-1; the tabulated D call, TRBD2, remains unverified against the DNA. TRBV21-1 is listed as a pseudogene. CDR3 size: 19 residues. Here the CDR3 reads CASSKEEWRGTTSYNEQFF. DNA of the CDR3: TGTGCCAGCAGCAAAGAGGAATGGCGGGGGACGACATCTTACAATGAGCAGTTCTTC.

The chain recombines TRBV2 with TRBJ2-1, with D perhaps TRBD2 (6 bases). CDR1 SNHLY and CDR2 FYNNEI come from the germline V gene. Trimming removed 10 bases at V and 0 bases at J, with 16 bases between. This CDR3 is 15 amino acids long. CDR3 loop: CATLSGVSSYNEQFF. The CDR3 DNA sequence: TGTGCCACCCTCTCGGGGGTCAGCTCCTACAATGAGCAGTTCTTC.

V gene TRBV30 combines with J gene TRBJ1-5; D is uncertain. The germline V and J ends were trimmed by 0 bases and 4 bases, with 7 bases remaining between them. The CDR3 runs 13 residues. Germline V CDR1 and CDR2: GTSNPN, SVGIG (reference sequence). CDR3 in amino acids: CAWSVIGNQPQHF. Written as DNA, the CDR3 is TGTGCCTGGAGTGTGATTGGGAATCAGCCCCAGCATTTT.